A selection of T cell receptor beta chains follows, all from one sample in a study of shared clonotypes between healthy human individuals. TCRdb keeps only in-frame clones here, not all; method: immunoSEQ multiplex PCR. The repertoire includes about 1.9 million clones, just under 95% of them detected once, and roughly 1.7% sits in the top ten. The sample consisted of naive CD8+ T cells from PBMCs. These TCRs come from a man aged 18 to 30 in good health. Some clones in this sample may be carry-over from other donors' samples. CDR3s include the opening cysteine and the closing phenylalanine or tryptophan. The order of the fields is V gene, clone size, J gene, D gene, CDR3 DNA, CDR3 protein. A D gene is named only where the DNA matches it firmly. Size is omitted from some rows. Given values are once, few, many or a class for expanded clones.

v_gene: TRBV28
abundance: once
j_gene: TRBJ1-5
d_gene: -
CDR3nt: TGTGCCAGCAGTTTTTTAAGTCAGCGCAATCAGCCCCAGCATTTT
CDR3aa: CASSFLSQRNQPQHF

v_gene: TRBV5-6
abundance: -
j_gene: TRBJ2-3
d_gene: TRBD1
CDR3nt: TGTGCCAGCAGCTTGGCAGGGGGCGCGACAGATACGCAGTATTTT
CDR3aa: CASSLAGGATDTQYF

v_gene: TRBV19
abundance: -
j_gene: TRBJ1-5
d_gene: -
CDR3nt: TGTGCCAGTACCGACCGAGGGGCTCTTTATAGCAATCAGCCCCAGCATTTT
CDR3aa: CASTDRGALYSNQPQHF

v_gene: TRBV5-1
abundance: -
j_gene: TRBJ2-7
d_gene: -
CDR3nt: TGCGCCAGCAGTACAAACCGGGCCGGGGACTACGAGCAGTACTTC
CDR3aa: CASSTNRAGDYEQYF

v_gene: TRBV15
abundance: -
j_gene: TRBJ2-7
d_gene: -
CDR3nt: TGTGCCACCAGCCCTGGGACATCCTACGAGCAGTACTTC
CDR3aa: CATSPGTSYEQYF

v_gene: TRBV7-9
abundance: -
j_gene: TRBJ1-3
d_gene: -
CDR3nt: TGTGCCAGCAGCCCCGAGGGGCTTGGAAACACCATATATTTT
CDR3aa: CASSPEGLGNTIYF

v_gene: TRBV2
abundance: -
j_gene: TRBJ2-1
d_gene: TRBD2
CDR3nt: TGTGCCAGCAGCGGAACCGGGACTAGCGTCTACAATGAGCAGTTCTTC
CDR3aa: CASSGTGTSVYNEQFF

v_gene: TRBV30
abundance: -
j_gene: TRBJ2-7
d_gene: TRBD1
CDR3nt: TGTGCCTGGAGTGTATTAGACAGGGGGCTTGGGGAGCAGTACTTC
CDR3aa: CAWSVLDRGLGEQYF

v_gene: TRBV28
abundance: -
j_gene: TRBJ1-5
d_gene: -
CDR3nt: TGTGCCAGCAGAAACGACCGTAGCAATCAGCCCCAGCATTTT
CDR3aa: CASRNDRSNQPQHF

v_gene: TRBV25-1
abundance: -
j_gene: TRBJ2-7
d_gene: -
CDR3nt: TGTGCCAGCAGTGAATGGGGTGACCACGAGCAGTACTTC
CDR3aa: CASSEWGDHEQYF

v_gene: TRBV11-2
abundance: once
j_gene: TRBJ2-1
d_gene: TRBD1
CDR3nt: TGTGCCTCGCCACCGGGACAGACCTACAATGAGCAGTTCTTC
CDR3aa: CASPPGQTYNEQFF

v_gene: TRBV12-5
abundance: -
j_gene: TRBJ2-1
d_gene: TRBD1
CDR3nt: TGTGCTAGTGGCCCTGACAGGGATGAGCAGTTCTTC
CDR3aa: CASGPDRDEQFF

v_gene: TRBV7-9
abundance: -
j_gene: TRBJ2-2
d_gene: -
CDR3nt: TGTGCCAGCAGCCATCGGGGCGGGGCCAACACCGGGGAGCTGTTTTTT
CDR3aa: CASSHRGGANTGELFF

v_gene: TRBV28
abundance: once
j_gene: TRBJ1-5
d_gene: -
CDR3nt: TGTGCCAGCAGTTTACGGGACACCCGGGCGGGCAATCAGCCCCAGCATTTT
CDR3aa: CASSLRDTRAGNQPQHF

v_gene: TRBV1
abundance: -
j_gene: TRBJ2-1
d_gene: -
CDR3nt: TGCACCAGCAGGGGGGGTAATGAGCAGTTCTTC
CDR3aa: CTSRGGNEQFF

v_gene: TRBV28
abundance: -
j_gene: TRBJ1-3
d_gene: TRBD1
CDR3nt: TGTGCCAGCAACCCACTCGGACAGGGAGTTATAGGCTCTGGAAACACCATATATTTT
CDR3aa: CASNPLGQGVIGSGNTIYF

v_gene: TRBV7-8
abundance: -
j_gene: TRBJ1-1
d_gene: -
CDR3nt: TGTGCCAGCAGCTTATCGGCACCAGGGGTTTTAGGGAACACTGAAGCTTTCTTT
CDR3aa: CASSLSAPGVLGNTEAFF